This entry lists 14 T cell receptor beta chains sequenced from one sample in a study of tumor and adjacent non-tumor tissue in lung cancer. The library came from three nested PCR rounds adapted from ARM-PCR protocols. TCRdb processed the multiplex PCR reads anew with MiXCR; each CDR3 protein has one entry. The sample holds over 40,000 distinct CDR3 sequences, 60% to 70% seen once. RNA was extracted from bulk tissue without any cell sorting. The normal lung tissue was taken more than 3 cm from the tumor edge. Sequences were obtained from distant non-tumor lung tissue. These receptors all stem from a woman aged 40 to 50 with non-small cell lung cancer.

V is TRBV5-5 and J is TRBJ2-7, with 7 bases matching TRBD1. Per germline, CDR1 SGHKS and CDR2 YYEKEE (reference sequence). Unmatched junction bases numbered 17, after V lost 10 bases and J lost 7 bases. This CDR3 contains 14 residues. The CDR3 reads CAGKPGTDSYEQYF. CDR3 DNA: TGTGCCGGCAAGCCCGGGACAGACTCTTATGAGCAGTACTTC.

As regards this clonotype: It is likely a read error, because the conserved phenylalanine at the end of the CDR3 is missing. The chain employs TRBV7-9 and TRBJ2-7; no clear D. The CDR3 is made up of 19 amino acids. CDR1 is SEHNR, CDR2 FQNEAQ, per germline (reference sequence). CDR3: CASSSSTGANLYLSYVQYL. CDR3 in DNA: TGTGCCAGCAGCTCGAGCACGGGTGCCAACCTATACCTCTCCTACGTGCAGTACTTA.

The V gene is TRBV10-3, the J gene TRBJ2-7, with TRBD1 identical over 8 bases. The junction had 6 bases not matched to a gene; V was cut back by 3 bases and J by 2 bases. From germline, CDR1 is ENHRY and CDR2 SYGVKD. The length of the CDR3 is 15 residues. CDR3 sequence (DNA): TGTGCCATCAGTGATTCTGGACAGGGTACCTACGAGCAGTACTTC. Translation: CAISDSGQGTYEQYF.

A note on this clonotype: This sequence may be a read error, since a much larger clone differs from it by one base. The DNA for the CDR3 is TGCAGTGCACCGGACAGGGCCCCAGCTAACTATTGCTACACCTTC. Translation: CSAPDRAPANYCYTF. The chain employs TRBV20-1 and TRBJ1-2; TRBD1 agrees at 8 bases. The CDR3 extends over 15 amino acids. Germline V gene data show CDR1 as DFQATT and CDR2 as SNEGSKA (reference sequence).

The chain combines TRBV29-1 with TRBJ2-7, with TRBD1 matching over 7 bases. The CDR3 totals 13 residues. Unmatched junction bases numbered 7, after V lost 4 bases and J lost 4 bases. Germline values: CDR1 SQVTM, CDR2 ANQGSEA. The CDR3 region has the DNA TGCAGCGTTGCGGTTCAGGGGGATTACGAGCAGTACTTC. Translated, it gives CSVAVQGDYEQYF.

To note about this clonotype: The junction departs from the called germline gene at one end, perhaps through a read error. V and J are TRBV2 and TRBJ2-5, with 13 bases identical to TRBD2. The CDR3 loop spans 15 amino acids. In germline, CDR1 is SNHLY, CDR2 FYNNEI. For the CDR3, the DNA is TGTGCCAGCAATCGACTAGCGGGGGGCCAAGAGATCCAGTACTTC. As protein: CASNRLAGGQEIQYF.

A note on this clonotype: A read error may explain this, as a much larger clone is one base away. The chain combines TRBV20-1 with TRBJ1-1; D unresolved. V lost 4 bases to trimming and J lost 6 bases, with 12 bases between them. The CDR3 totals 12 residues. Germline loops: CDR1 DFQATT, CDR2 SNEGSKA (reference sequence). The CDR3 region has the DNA TGCAGTGCTATAGTGGACCGTGCTGAAGCTTTCTTT. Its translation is CSAIVDRAEAFF.

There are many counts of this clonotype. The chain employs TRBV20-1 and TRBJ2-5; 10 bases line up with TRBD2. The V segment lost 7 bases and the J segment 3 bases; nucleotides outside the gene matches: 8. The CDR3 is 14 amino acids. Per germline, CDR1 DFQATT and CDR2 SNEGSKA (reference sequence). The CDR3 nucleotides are TGCAGTGTTCAGCGGGGGGGGTCAAAAGAGACCCAGTACTTC. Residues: CSVQRGGSKETQYF.

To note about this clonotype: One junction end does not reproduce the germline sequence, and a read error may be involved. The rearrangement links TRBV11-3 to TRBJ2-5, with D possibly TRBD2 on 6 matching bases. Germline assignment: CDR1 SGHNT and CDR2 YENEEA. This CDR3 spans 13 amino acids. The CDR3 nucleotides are TGTGCTAGCCGTCGGGGGACCCAAGAGGCCCAGTGCTTC. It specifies CASRRGTQEAQCF.

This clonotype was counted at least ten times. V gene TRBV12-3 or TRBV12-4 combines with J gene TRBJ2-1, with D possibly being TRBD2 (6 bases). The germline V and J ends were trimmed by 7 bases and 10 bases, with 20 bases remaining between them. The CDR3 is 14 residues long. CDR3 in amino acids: CASTSEVGGWEQFF. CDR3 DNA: TGTGCCAGCACCTCAGAGGTCGGGGGTTGGGAGCAGTTCTTC.

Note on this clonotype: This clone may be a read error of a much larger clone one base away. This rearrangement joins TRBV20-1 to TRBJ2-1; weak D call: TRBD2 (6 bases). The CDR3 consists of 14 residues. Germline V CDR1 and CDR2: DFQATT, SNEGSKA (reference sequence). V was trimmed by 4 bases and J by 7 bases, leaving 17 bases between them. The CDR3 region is CSATTNGRRNEQFF. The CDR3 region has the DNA TGCAGTGCTACAACTAACGGGAGAAGGAATGAGCAGTTCTTC.

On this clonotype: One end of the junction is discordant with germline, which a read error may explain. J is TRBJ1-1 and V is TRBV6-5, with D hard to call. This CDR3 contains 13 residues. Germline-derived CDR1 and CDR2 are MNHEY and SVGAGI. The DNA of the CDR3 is TGTGCTAGCAACAGTGGGTCAGCTCAAGAAGCTTTCTTT. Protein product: CASNSGSAQEAFF.

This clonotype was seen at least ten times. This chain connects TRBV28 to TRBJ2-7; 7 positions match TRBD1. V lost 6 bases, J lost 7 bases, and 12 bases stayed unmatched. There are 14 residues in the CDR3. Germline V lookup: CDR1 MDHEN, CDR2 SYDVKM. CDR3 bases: TGTGCCAGCAGGACCCAGACAGGGTCTCGGGAGCAGTACTTC. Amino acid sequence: CASRTQTGSREQYF.

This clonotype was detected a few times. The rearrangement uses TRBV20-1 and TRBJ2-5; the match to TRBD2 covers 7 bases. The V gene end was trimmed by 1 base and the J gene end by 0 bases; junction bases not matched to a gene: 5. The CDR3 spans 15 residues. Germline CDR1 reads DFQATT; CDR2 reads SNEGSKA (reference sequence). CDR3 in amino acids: CSARGITSDQETQYF. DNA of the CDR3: TGCAGTGCTAGAGGTATCACTAGCGACCAAGAGACCCAGTACTTC.